Described below is a single T cell receptor beta chain sequence and its context. Which antigen it targets is not known. No base quality values were provided; no much bigger clone lies one nucleotide off. The TCR beta CDR3 regions were amplified from the RNA transcripts. For the first round of RT-PCR on the TCR CDR3, the HTBI primer set was used together with the Qiagen OneStep RT-PCR kit. Libraries were constructed in a second round of multiplex PCR, after which size selection and purification were performed. The libraries were sequenced on an Illumina HiSeq2000 using paired-end 100 bp reads. As for the original processing: SOAPnuke was used to process the raw data, with reads discarded if the reads contained adapters or uncalled bases, had a mean Phred below 15, or lacked an exact constant-primer or identifier match. COPE v1.2.5 was used to merge high-quality paired reads, and clonotypes were defined as unique nucleotide sequences. MiTCR v1.1 was used to align clonotypes to the IMGT TRBV, TRBD and TRBJ reference segments. Only V-J combinations with frequency above 0.0001, covering about 99% of repertoires, were analysed. The TCS score was defined as F50 (clonal expansion) divided by E x V (chaos), with BLOSUM62-based TCRdist calculated between CDR3 peptides within each V-J. Welch's t-statistics and random forest reduced around 520 V-J features to 10 to 15, which were used in a naive Bayes classifier (R e1071). The Morisita-Horn index was used to measure how similar the thyroid and blood repertoires were. The raw public data were reprocessed by TCRdb itself: fastp quality trimming at Q25, MiXCR clonotype calling, in-frame beta chains only. Identical CDR3 proteins give one entry, which carries the most common genes and DNA. The V and J calls here are based on TCRdb, not the publication. For this sample there are about 760,000 distinct CDR3 sequences; 30% to 40% appear just once. Around 29% of the sample belongs to the ten largest clones.

These data belong to a study of T cells in Graves' hyperthyroidism and ophthalmopathy (dated by TCRdb to the late 2010s). For the wider study: Peripheral blood samples were taken at the time of initial diagnosis, prior to any treatment. A discovery cohort of about 96 patients, 43 with Graves' ophthalmopathy and 55 to 60 with stable Graves' hyperthyroidism, was used to find distinguishing TCR V-J signatures. Prospective prediction of ophthalmopathy was tested in an independent validation cohort consisting of 18 hyperthyroidism patients and about 17 patients who later progressed to ophthalmopathy. For training and testing, the 100 or so patients in the discovery cohort were randomly divided in a 7:3 ratio. In about six Graves' hyperthyroidism patients, the study also compared T-cell repertoires from thyroid tissue with T-cell repertoires from blood. Once sampling was done, hyperthyroidism patients were given methimazole at a starting dose of 30 mg daily, whereas ophthalmopathy patients were given high-dose intravenous methylprednisolone. According to the paper, TCR Vbeta CDR3 sequencing was carried out on 120 to 150 peripheral blood samples, which came from 40 to 45 ophthalmopathy, around 74 hyperthyroidism and about 17 progressor patients.

Relative to germline, V is 5 bases shorter and J is 1 base shorter, with 12 bases between their ends. The CDR3 spans 14 residues, from the cysteine through the phenylalanine. Of the read, only the CDR3 DNA is kept; its 42 bases are in frame from base 1. The germline V gene yields SGHRS for CDR1 and YFSETQ for CDR2. A patient counted as having stable Graves' hyperthyroidism if no progression to ophthalmopathy occurred over 18 months of follow-up. Hyperthyroidism patients were newly diagnosed, with disease duration under 2 months, and aged 18 to 65 years. Any patient with an uncontrolled infection, another autoimmune disease, pregnancy or lactation was excluded. Diagnoses were based on clinical symptoms, serum thyroxine and TRAb, thyroid ultrasound and orbital computed tomography. PBMCs were isolated from roughly 10 ml of fresh peripheral blood by Ficoll-Paque density gradient centrifugation. Total RNA was extracted with Trizol reagent, and quality was checked on an Agilent 2100 Bioanalyzer.

The research as a whole found: A 13 V-J signature model separated ophthalmopathy from stable hyperthyroidism, with about 90% sensitivity and about 81% specificity in cross-validation and 80%/75% in testing. Most expanded thyroid clonotypes (frequency above 0.001) were also found in blood, which suggests that blood repertoires may mirror thyroid immune responses. No statistical method was used to set the sample size in advance, and investigators knew the group allocation. In validation, progression to ophthalmopathy was predicted by the model with 70.59% sensitivity and about 72% specificity, a median of about 6.4 months before onset.

The chain is made from TRBV5-1 and TRBJ1-1; confidence is insufficient to name the D gene. The TCR originated in a woman between 40 and 50 years old with Graves' hyperthyroidism. The sequenced sample was blood. The DNA sequence follows: TGCGCCAGCAGAGGCATCCGAACGAACACTGAAGCTTTCTTT. Its coded protein is CASRGIRTNTEAFF.